This section outlines one T cell receptor beta chain sequence together with its context. This record comes from a study of OX40 agonist ivuxolimab in advanced cancers. Germline V gene sequence: CDR1 MDHEN, CDR2 SYDVKM. V lost 5 bases and J lost 7, with 14 bases in between. There are 14 residues in the CDR3. This table comes from immunoSEQ multiplex PCR, and its TCRdb copy is limited to in-frame clones, with some not included. This sample has about 64,000 clones, with over 80% found just once. The rearrangement uses TRBV28 and TRBJ1-4, with a tentative D call TRBD1 (5 bases). The clonotype comes from an adult with an advanced solid tumor such as melanoma, head and neck, liver or kidney cancer. This specimen consisted of CD4+ or CD8+ T cells sorted from blood, obtained in a trial of the OX40 agonist ivuxolimab. The CDR3, as DNA: TGTGCCAGCAGTCCTCCGGGACGAAGTGAAAAACTGTTTTTT. Amino acid sequence: CASSPPGRSEKLFF.